This TCR beta chain is drawn from a study of cytomegalovirus exposure and HLA in healthy donors. 13 Jbeta primers and 60 Vbeta primers were used for the PCR. The table came from immunoSEQ multiplex PCR; TCRdb's copy has only in-frame clones and leaves some out. The top ten hold around 1.6% of the sample, which has about 130,000 clones, approximately 78% seen once. Remarks on this clone: Its cognate antigen is unknown.

Findings and caveats of the study: Within an earlier analysis, most TCR beta V segments proved productive either about 90% or about 30% of the time. Later analysis associated a missense DCLRE1C variant with TCR beta V- and J-gene trimming. Apparent HLA restriction characterized most CMV-associated TCR beta chains in a later analysis. Reportedly, fewer N-insertions than the approximately 700-donor mean appeared in an Asian-associated ancestry cluster in a later analysis.

The sample was PBMCs. The clonotype comes from a female donor in good health and CMV-seronegative.

The DNA of the CDR3 is TGCGCCAGCAGCCTCGGAGGGCCGGGGGGAATTGGCTACACCTTC. Translation: CASSLGGPGGIGYTF. The J gene is TRBJ1-2, the V gene TRBV5-1, with D possibly TRBD1 on 5 matching bases. The CDR3 spans 15 residues. Trimming took off 4 bases at V and 7 bases at J, with 20 bases between the two ends. Germline loops: CDR1 SGHRS, CDR2 YFSETQ.